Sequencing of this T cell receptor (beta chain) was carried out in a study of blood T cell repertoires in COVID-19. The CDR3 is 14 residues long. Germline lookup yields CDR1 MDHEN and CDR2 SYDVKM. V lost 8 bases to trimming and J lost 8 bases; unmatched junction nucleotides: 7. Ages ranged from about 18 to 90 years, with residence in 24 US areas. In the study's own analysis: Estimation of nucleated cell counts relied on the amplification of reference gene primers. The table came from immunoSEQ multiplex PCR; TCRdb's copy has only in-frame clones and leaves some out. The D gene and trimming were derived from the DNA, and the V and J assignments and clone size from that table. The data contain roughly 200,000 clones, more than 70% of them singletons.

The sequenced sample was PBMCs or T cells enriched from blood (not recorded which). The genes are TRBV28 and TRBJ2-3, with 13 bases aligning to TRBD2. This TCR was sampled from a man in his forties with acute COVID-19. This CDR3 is CASGTSGVVTTQYF. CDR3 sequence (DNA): TGTGCCAGCGGGACTAGCGGGGTAGTGACTACGCAGTATTTT.